A selection of T cell receptor beta chains follows, all from one sample in a study of blood T cells in healthy people across ages. Using its own MiXCR run on the 5' RACE reads, TCRdb lists one record per CDR3 protein. The table has over a million distinct CDR3 sequences, around 45% seen once. Sequenced material: blood. These receptors were taken from a woman aged 55-75 years in good health. The CDR3 runs from the conserved cysteine through the conserved F or W. Each record gives: CDR3 DNA, CDR3 protein, D gene, V gene, clone size, J gene. D genes are given only for firm matches. Clone size is shown for a subset of rows, as once, few, many or a class of expanded clone.

DNA: TGCGCCAGCAGCTTACAGGGACCTGACATATACGAGCAGTACTTC; CDR3: CASSLQGPDIYEQYF; D: NA; V: TRBV5-1; size: few; J: TRBJ2-7
DNA: TGCGCCAGCAGCCAAGGAGAGCAGAGCTCCTACGAGCAGTACTTC; CDR3: CASSQGEQSSYEQYF; D: NA; V: TRBV4-1; size: NA; J: TRBJ2-7
DNA: TGTGCCAGCAGCTTGCACGGCTCCAATCAGCCCCAGCATTTT; CDR3: CASSLHGSNQPQHF; D: NA; V: TRBV9; size: NA; J: TRBJ1-5
DNA: TGTGCCAGCAGCCAATCCGTCAGTCGTTCACCCCTCCACTTT; CDR3: CASSQSVSRSPLHF; D: NA; V: TRBV16; size: NA; J: TRBJ1-6
DNA: TGTGCCAGCGGAACCCCGAGCCTTTCCGGGAGTCACCCCCATGAGCAGTTCTTC; CDR3: CASGTPSLSGSHPHEQFF; D: NA; V: TRBV28; size: NA; J: TRBJ2-1
DNA: TGTGCCAGCAGTGCCTCCGGGACAGGGATCAACGAGCAGTACTTC; CDR3: CASSASGTGINEQYF; D: TRBD1; V: TRBV6-5; size: NA; J: TRBJ2-7
DNA: TGTGCCACCAGTGATATCGCCGGGACAGGGATAGATACGCAGTATTTT; CDR3: CATSDIAGTGIDTQYF; D: TRBD1; V: TRBV24-1; size: NA; J: TRBJ2-3
DNA: TGTGCCAGCAGGGAAGCGGGAGAGCAGTTCTTC; CDR3: CASREAGEQFF; D: TRBD2; V: TRBV12-3/TRBV12-4; size: NA; J: TRBJ2-1
DNA: TGCAGCGTGAGACCGGGACAGGTGAACACTGAAGCTTTCTTT; CDR3: CSVRPGQVNTEAFF; D: TRBD1; V: TRBV29-1; size: NA; J: TRBJ1-1
DNA: TGTGCCAGCAGTCGACAGGGTCTTCTGATCTATGGCTACACCTTC; CDR3: CASSRQGLLIYGYTF; D: TRBD1; V: TRBV12-3/TRBV12-4; size: NA; J: TRBJ1-2
DNA: TGTGCCAGCAGGCTAACAAATTCACCCCTCCACTTT; CDR3: CASRLTNSPLHF; D: NA; V: TRBV7-2; size: NA; J: TRBJ1-6
DNA: TGTGCCAGCAGCTTAAGTTTAGGAAATGGCTACACCTTC; CDR3: CASSLSLGNGYTF; D: NA; V: TRBV7-9; size: few; J: TRBJ1-2
DNA: TGTGCCACCAGCAACCGACAGGGCGGGGACAATGAGCAGTTCTTC; CDR3: CATSNRQGGDNEQFF; D: NA; V: TRBV15; size: NA; J: TRBJ2-1
DNA: TGTGCCAGCAGTTTCGGGACAGGGGTGTTGGGCACAGATACGCAGTATTTT; CDR3: CASSFGTGVLGTDTQYF; D: TRBD1; V: TRBV12-3/TRBV12-4; size: NA; J: TRBJ2-3
DNA: TGTGCCAGCAGCACCGGGAACTGGGGTCAGCCCCAGCATTTT; CDR3: CASSTGNWGQPQHF; D: NA; V: TRBV7-9; size: NA; J: TRBJ1-5
DNA: TGTGCCAGCAGTGACTCTAGCACCGGGGAGCTGTTTTTT; CDR3: CASSDSSTGELFF; D: NA; V: TRBV6-4; size: NA; J: TRBJ2-2
DNA: TGCAGTGCTCCAAATTATGGCTACACCTTC; CDR3: CSAPNYGYTF; D: NA; V: TRBV20-1; size: NA; J: TRBJ1-2
DNA: TGTGCCAGCAGACTGGACAGGGTAGCCTACGAGCAGTACTTC; CDR3: CASRLDRVAYEQYF; D: TRBD1; V: TRBV11-2; size: few; J: TRBJ2-7
DNA: TGCAGTGCTAGAGATCCGGGAAGAGGCATAAATTCACCCCTCCACTTT; CDR3: CSARDPGRGINSPLHF; D: NA; V: TRBV20-1; size: many; J: TRBJ1-6
DNA: TGTGCCTGGAGTGTGCAGTTGAGCGATGGCTACACCTTC; CDR3: CAWSVQLSDGYTF; D: NA; V: TRBV30; size: NA; J: TRBJ1-2
DNA: TGCAGTGCTAGTGCTGGACTAGCGGGCCCGCCAGATACGCAGTATTTT; CDR3: CSASAGLAGPPDTQYF; D: TRBD2; V: TRBV20-1; size: NA; J: TRBJ2-3
DNA: TGCAGTGCTAGAGAGGCTAGCGGGAAGGCAGATACGCAGTATTTT; CDR3: CSAREASGKADTQYF; D: TRBD2; V: TRBV20-1; size: NA; J: TRBJ2-3
DNA: TGTGCCAGCAGTGAAGGGGGACACTACACAGATACGCAGTATTTT; CDR3: CASSEGGHYTDTQYF; D: NA; V: TRBV6-1; size: NA; J: TRBJ2-3
DNA: TGCGCCAGCAGGGAAACCGGGACAGGGATTCAGGTGACCCAGTACTTC; CDR3: CASRETGTGIQVTQYF; D: TRBD1; V: TRBV5-1; size: NA; J: TRBJ2-5
DNA: TGCGCCAGCAGCCCGTTGGGCGGGAACAATGAGCAGTTCTTC; CDR3: CASSPLGGNNEQFF; D: NA; V: TRBV5-1; size: few; J: TRBJ2-1
DNA: TGTGCCAGCAGCGAGGACGGTTTCGCCTCCTACGAGCAGTACTTC; CDR3: CASSEDGFASYEQYF; D: NA; V: TRBV9; size: NA; J: TRBJ2-7
DNA: TGTGCCAGCAGCTTACTTCCCCAGGGGGAGCAGTACTTC; CDR3: CASSLLPQGEQYF; D: NA; V: TRBV11-3; size: NA; J: TRBJ2-7
DNA: TGCAGCGTTGAAGGCGCGGGACAGGGGGCTCCCCAGTACTTC; CDR3: CSVEGAGQGAPQYF; D: TRBD1; V: TRBV29-1; size: NA; J: TRBJ2-7
DNA: TGTGCCAGCAGTTACTCCTTCACCCAAGAGACCCAGTACTTC; CDR3: CASSYSFTQETQYF; D: NA; V: TRBV6-5; size: many; J: TRBJ2-5
DNA: TGTGCCAGCGGTGAATGGGGCGGGACAGGGCAAGAGACCCAGTACTTC; CDR3: CASGEWGGTGQETQYF; D: TRBD1; V: TRBV25-1; size: NA; J: TRBJ2-5
DNA: TGTGCCAGCAGCTCCCCCGGGCGACTAGCCAAAAACATTCAGTACTTC; CDR3: CASSSPGRLAKNIQYF; D: NA; V: TRBV7-2; size: NA; J: TRBJ2-4
DNA: TGTGCCAGCAGCAAGCCTCACACAGCGCCGTTCTACGAGCAGTACTTC; CDR3: CASSKPHTAPFYEQYF; D: NA; V: TRBV21-1; size: NA; J: TRBJ2-7
DNA: TGTGCCAGCAGTTTATATTCCAGCCCCTATGGCTACACCTTC; CDR3: CASSLYSSPYGYTF; D: NA; V: TRBV28; size: NA; J: TRBJ1-2
DNA: TGTGCCAGCAGTCATCAAATCAGAGGGGGGAAGTACAATGAGCAGTTCTTC; CDR3: CASSHQIRGGKYNEQFF; D: NA; V: TRBV27; size: NA; J: TRBJ2-1
DNA: TGTGCCAGCAGTGAAGCTAGAACTGGGGCCAACGTCCTGACTTTC; CDR3: CASSEARTGANVLTF; D: NA; V: TRBV2; size: NA; J: TRBJ2-6
DNA: TGTGCCAGCAGCCCCGGGACAGACCCCGAATATGGCTACACCTTC; CDR3: CASSPGTDPEYGYTF; D: TRBD1; V: TRBV7-3; size: few; J: TRBJ1-2
DNA: TGCAGTGCTACCAGACTAGCGGGAGGTGTGAATGAGCAGTTCTTC; CDR3: CSATRLAGGVNEQFF; D: TRBD2; V: TRBV20-1; size: NA; J: TRBJ2-1
DNA: TGCAGTGCTAGAGATGCTTCTACGGGAACAATCACAGATACGCAGTATTTT; CDR3: CSARDASTGTITDTQYF; D: NA; V: TRBV20-1; size: few; J: TRBJ2-3
DNA: TGCGCCAGCAGTGAGCGAGCTAACTATGGCTACACCTTC; CDR3: CASSERANYGYTF; D: NA; V: TRBV10-1; size: few; J: TRBJ1-2
DNA: TGTGCCAGCAGCTTAGCGGGACAAATTTCCTACAATGAGCAGTTCTTC; CDR3: CASSLAGQISYNEQFF; D: NA; V: TRBV7-8; size: few; J: TRBJ2-1
DNA: TGTGCCAGCAGTTATTCGACAGTGAACACTGAAGCTTTCTTT; CDR3: CASSYSTVNTEAFF; D: NA; V: TRBV6-5; size: NA; J: TRBJ1-1
DNA: TGCGCCAGCAGTGAGTCGACTAGCCGCTCCTACGAGCAGTACTTC; CDR3: CASSESTSRSYEQYF; D: TRBD2; V: TRBV10-1; size: NA; J: TRBJ2-7
DNA: TGTGCCAGCAGTTTCGGAGGTTATAGCGCAGATACGCAGTATTTT; CDR3: CASSFGGYSADTQYF; D: NA; V: TRBV12-3/TRBV12-4; size: NA; J: TRBJ2-3
DNA: TGTGCCAGCAGTTTATCGAGGACTAGCGGAGGTTTCACAGATACGCAGTATTTT; CDR3: CASSLSRTSGGFTDTQYF; D: TRBD2; V: TRBV27; size: NA; J: TRBJ2-3
DNA: TGTGCCAGCAGTTCCGGGACAGGGGGGGCCAGCACAGATACGCAGTATTTT; CDR3: CASSSGTGGASTDTQYF; D: TRBD1; V: TRBV12-3/TRBV12-4; size: once; J: TRBJ2-3
DNA: TGCGCCAGCAGCTTACTCCGACGTGGGAATTCACCCCTCCACTTT; CDR3: CASSLLRRGNSPLHF; D: NA; V: TRBV5-1; size: NA; J: TRBJ1-6
DNA: TGTGCCAGCAGTCCGGAACTAGCGGGGTTGAACTACAATGAGCAGTACTTC; CDR3: CASSPELAGLNYNEQYF; D: TRBD2; V: TRBV12-3/TRBV12-4; size: NA; J: TRBJ2-4
DNA: TGTGCCAGCAGCTTATCGGTCAGGGAGACTGAAAAACTGTTTTTT; CDR3: CASSLSVRETEKLFF; D: NA; V: TRBV7-9; size: NA; J: TRBJ1-4
DNA: TGTGCCAGTAGTCGACAGGGAGAGGCCTACGAGCAGTACTTC; CDR3: CASSRQGEAYEQYF; D: TRBD1; V: TRBV19; size: once; J: TRBJ2-7
DNA: TGTGCCACGACGAGAGAGCAACCGGGACAACATAATGAAAAACTGTTTTTT; CDR3: CATTREQPGQHNEKLFF; D: NA; V: TRBV10-3; size: NA; J: TRBJ1-4
DNA: TGTGCCAGCAGCTTAGCCGTAGCGGGAGGGAACGAGCAGTACTTC; CDR3: CASSLAVAGGNEQYF; D: TRBD2; V: TRBV7-9; size: NA; J: TRBJ2-7
DNA: TGCAGCGCTAGAGACCCGCAAGGGACAAAATTAGGTGGCTACACCTTC; CDR3: CSARDPQGTKLGGYTF; D: NA; V: TRBV20-1; size: once; J: TRBJ1-2
DNA: TGCAGTGCTAAGTGGGCCTACGAGCAGTACTTC; CDR3: CSAKWAYEQYF; D: NA; V: TRBV20-1; size: NA; J: TRBJ2-7
DNA: TGCAGTGCTAGATGGCTAGCGGGAGGGGGAGAGACCCAGTACTTC; CDR3: CSARWLAGGGETQYF; D: TRBD2; V: TRBV20-1; size: NA; J: TRBJ2-5
DNA: TGCAGTGCTACTCAAGATTCGGGAACTAATGAAAAACTGTTTTTT; CDR3: CSATQDSGTNEKLFF; D: NA; V: TRBV20-1; size: NA; J: TRBJ1-4
DNA: TGTGCCAGCAGAAGTAGCGGGAGTATCTACGAGCAGTACTTC; CDR3: CASRSSGSIYEQYF; D: TRBD2; V: TRBV11-2; size: NA; J: TRBJ2-7
DNA: TGCAGTGCTAGAGATTTTACTAGCCCCACAGATACGCAGTATTTT; CDR3: CSARDFTSPTDTQYF; D: NA; V: TRBV20-1; size: few; J: TRBJ2-3
DNA: TGCAGTGCTAGTCTCCGGCGGGAGGCTACTTTGACCTACAATGAGCAGTTCTTC; CDR3: CSASLRREATLTYNEQFF; D: TRBD2; V: TRBV20-1; size: NA; J: TRBJ2-1
DNA: TGTGCCAGCAGTTCCCGGGACAGGGGGCGGGAGACCCAGTACTTC; CDR3: CASSSRDRGRETQYF; D: TRBD1; V: TRBV6-5; size: few; J: TRBJ2-5